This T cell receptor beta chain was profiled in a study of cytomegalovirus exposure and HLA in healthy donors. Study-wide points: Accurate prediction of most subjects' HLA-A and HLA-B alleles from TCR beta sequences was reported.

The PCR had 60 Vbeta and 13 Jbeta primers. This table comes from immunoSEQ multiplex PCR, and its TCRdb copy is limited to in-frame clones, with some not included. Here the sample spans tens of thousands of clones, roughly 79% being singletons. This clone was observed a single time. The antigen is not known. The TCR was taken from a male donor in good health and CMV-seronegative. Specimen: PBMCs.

CDR3 nucleotide sequence: TGCAGCGCTACCTGGACATCAATGGGAGGGGCCAACGTCCTGACTTTC. Protein sequence: CSATWTSMGGANVLTF. V is TRBV29-1 and J is TRBJ2-6; tentative D call: TRBD1 (5 bases). The germline V and J ends were trimmed by 7 bases and 4 bases, with 20 bases remaining between them. Germline values: CDR1 SQVTM, CDR2 ANQGSEA. The CDR3 spans 16 residues. The full variable domain, completed using reference TRBV29-1 and TRBJ2-6, is SAVISQKPSRDICQRGTSLTIQCQVDSQVTMMFWYRQQPGQSLTLIATANQGSEATYESGFVIDKFPISRPNLTFSTLTVSNMSPEDSSIYLCSATWTSMGGANVLTFGAGSRLTVL.